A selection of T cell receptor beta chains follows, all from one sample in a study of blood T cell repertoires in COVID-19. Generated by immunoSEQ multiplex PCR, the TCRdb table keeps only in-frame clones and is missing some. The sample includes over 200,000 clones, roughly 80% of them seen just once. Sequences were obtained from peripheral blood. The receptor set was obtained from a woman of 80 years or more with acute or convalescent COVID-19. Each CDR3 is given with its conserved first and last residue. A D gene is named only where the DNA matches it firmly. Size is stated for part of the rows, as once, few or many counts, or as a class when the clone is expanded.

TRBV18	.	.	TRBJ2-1	TGTGCCAGCTCAGTTCGCGGGACCCCCTCCCTCGATGAGCAGTTCTTC	CASSVRGTPSLDEQFF
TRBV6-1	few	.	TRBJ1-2	TGTGCCAGCAGTGAAGCAACAGGCTATGGCTACACCTTC	CASSEATGYGYTF
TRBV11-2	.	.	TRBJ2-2	TGTGCCAGCAGTCTACAGGGTGGCACCGGGGAGCTGTTTTTT	CASSLQGGTGELFF
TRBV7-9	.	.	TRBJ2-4	TGTGCCAGCAGCTTAGGACAGCTCAAAAACATTCAGTACTTC	CASSLGQLKNIQYF
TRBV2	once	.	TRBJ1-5	TGTGCCAGCAGTGAAGTGGCGGGGAATCAGCCCCAGCATTTT	CASSEVAGNQPQHF
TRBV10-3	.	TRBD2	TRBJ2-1	TGTGCCATCGGCGGGACTAGCTTCTACAATGAGCAGTTCTTC	CAIGGTSFYNEQFF
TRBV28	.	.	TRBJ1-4	TGTGCCAGCAGTTACATCGCAGGGGCGGGGGATGAAAAACTGTTTTTT	CASSYIAGAGDEKLFF
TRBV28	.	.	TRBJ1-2	TGTGCCAGCAGTTTTATAGGGGGTAACTATGGCTACACCTTC	CASSFIGGNYGYTF
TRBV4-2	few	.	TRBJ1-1	TGTGCCAGCAGCCAAGTTTCAAGTTGGCAGAACACTGAAGCTTTCTTT	CASSQVSSWQNTEAFF
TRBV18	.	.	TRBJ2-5	TGTGCCAGCTCACCACGATCGGAAGAGACCCAGTACTTC	CASSPRSEETQYF
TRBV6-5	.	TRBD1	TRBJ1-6	TGTGCCAGCAGTTACCGCCAAACAGGGGGCAATTCACCCCTCCACTTT	CASSYRQTGGNSPLHF
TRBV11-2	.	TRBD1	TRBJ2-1	TGTGCCAGCAGCTCCATACAGGGGTCCTACAATGAGCAGTTCTTC	CASSSIQGSYNEQFF
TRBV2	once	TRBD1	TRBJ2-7	TGTGCCAGCATCCTAAGGACAGGGCCGTACGAGCAGTACTTC	CASILRTGPYEQYF
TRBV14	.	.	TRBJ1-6	TGTGCCAGCAGCCAAGTTGCTAGTTCACCCCTCCACTTT	CASSQVASSPLHF
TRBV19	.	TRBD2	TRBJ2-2	TGTGCCTCATGGGCGGGGGACCTTACCGGGGAGCTGTTTTTT	CASWAGDLTGELFF
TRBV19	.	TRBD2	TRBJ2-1	TGTGCCAGTAAGGGTGGCGGGAGCTCCTACAATGAGCAGTTCTTC	CASKGGGSSYNEQFF
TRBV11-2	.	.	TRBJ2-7	TGTGCCAGCAGCTTAGTCATGTTCGGCTACGAGCAGTACTTC	CASSLVMFGYEQYF
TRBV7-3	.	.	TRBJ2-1	TGTGCCAGCAGCTTAGGGGACTCTTCCTACAATGAGCAGTTCTTC	CASSLGDSSYNEQFF
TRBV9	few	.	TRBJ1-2	TGTGCCAGCAGCGTAGGGGGAGAAGGCTACACCTTC	CASSVGGEGYTF
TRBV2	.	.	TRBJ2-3	TGTGCCAGCAGTGTGGGGGGTTGGGGGACAGATACGCAGTATTTT	CASSVGGWGTDTQYF
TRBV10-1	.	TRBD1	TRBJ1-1	TGCGCCAGCAGCCTGGGACAGTCGAACACTGAAGCTTTCTTT	CASSLGQSNTEAFF
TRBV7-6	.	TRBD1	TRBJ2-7	TGTGCCAGCAGCTTCAAACAGGGGGCTTCGGACGAGCAGTACTTC	CASSFKQGASDEQYF
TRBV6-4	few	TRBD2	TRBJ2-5	TGTGCCAGCAGTGACTCGATGGCCAGCGGGGGGTACCAAGAGACCCAGTACTTC	CASSDSMASGGYQETQYF
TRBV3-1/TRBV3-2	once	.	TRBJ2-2	TGTGCCAGCAGCCAAGATTCCCCTCTCACCGGGGAGCTGTTTTTT	CASSQDSPLTGELFF
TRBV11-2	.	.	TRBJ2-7	TGTGCCAGCATTTCTGGAGGCCGGCTTAGCTCCTACGAGCAGTACTTC	CASISGGRLSSYEQYF
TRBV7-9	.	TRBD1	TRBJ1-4	TGTGCCAGCAGCCTCGGACAGGGGGGGCATGAAAAACTGTTTTTT	CASSLGQGGHEKLFF
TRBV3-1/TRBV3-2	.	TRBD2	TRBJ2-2	TGTGCCAGCAGCCAAGAACTAGCGGGAGGGCAGACCGGGGAGCTGTTTTTT	CASSQELAGGQTGELFF
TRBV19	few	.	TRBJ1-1	TGTGCCAGTAGTATCGACACCGAGAACACTGAAGCTTTCTTT	CASSIDTENTEAFF
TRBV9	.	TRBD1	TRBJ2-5	TGTGCCAGCAGTTTGGACAGGGGGGAACAAGAGACCCAGTACTTC	CASSLDRGEQETQYF
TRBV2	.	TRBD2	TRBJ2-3	TGTGCCAGCAAGCGGGACTATAACACAGATACGCAGTATTTT	CASKRDYNTDTQYF
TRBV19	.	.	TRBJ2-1	TGTGCCAGTAGGTGGGGCGGGACCAACAATGAGCAGTTCTTC	CASRWGGTNNEQFF
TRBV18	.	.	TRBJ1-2	TGTGCCAGCTCACCGGGGCAGGGCGTAGAGGGCTACACCTTC	CASSPGQGVEGYTF
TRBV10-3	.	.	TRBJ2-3	TGTGCCATCAGTGGCACAGGGGGAGGGACAGATACGCAGTATTTT	CAISGTGGGTDTQYF
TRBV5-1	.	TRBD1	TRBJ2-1	TGCGCCAGCAGCTTGGGACAGGGCTTAGCTGAGCAGTTCTTC	CASSLGQGLAEQFF
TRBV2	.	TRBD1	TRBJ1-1	TGTGCCAGCAGCGAGGGACAGGGTGATGAAGCTTTCTTT	CASSEGQGDEAFF
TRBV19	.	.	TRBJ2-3	TGTGCCAGTAGTATAGGTCGAAGCGGTAATACGCAGTATTTT	CASSIGRSGNTQYF
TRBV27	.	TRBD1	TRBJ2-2	TGTGCCAGCAGTCCCAGACAGGGGACCGGGGAGCTGTTTTTT	CASSPRQGTGELFF
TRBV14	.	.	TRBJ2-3	TGTGCCAGCAGCCAAGTATCAGATACGCAGTATTTT	CASSQVSDTQYF
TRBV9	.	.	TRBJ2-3	TGTGCCAGCAGCGTTTCCAGCGCCACAGATACGCAGTATTTT	CASSVSSATDTQYF
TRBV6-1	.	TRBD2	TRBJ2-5	TGTGCCAGCAGTGAAGTAGCGGGAGGTTGGGCACAAGAGACCCAGTACTTC	CASSEVAGGWAQETQYF
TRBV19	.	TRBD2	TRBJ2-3	TGTGCCAGTAGTATAGATCCGGGACTCGGGAGGGATACGCAGTATTTT	CASSIDPGLGRDTQYF
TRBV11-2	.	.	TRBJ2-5	TGTGCCAGCAGCGCCAACCCCGCCGGGTCTCAAGAGACCCAGTACTTC	CASSANPAGSQETQYF